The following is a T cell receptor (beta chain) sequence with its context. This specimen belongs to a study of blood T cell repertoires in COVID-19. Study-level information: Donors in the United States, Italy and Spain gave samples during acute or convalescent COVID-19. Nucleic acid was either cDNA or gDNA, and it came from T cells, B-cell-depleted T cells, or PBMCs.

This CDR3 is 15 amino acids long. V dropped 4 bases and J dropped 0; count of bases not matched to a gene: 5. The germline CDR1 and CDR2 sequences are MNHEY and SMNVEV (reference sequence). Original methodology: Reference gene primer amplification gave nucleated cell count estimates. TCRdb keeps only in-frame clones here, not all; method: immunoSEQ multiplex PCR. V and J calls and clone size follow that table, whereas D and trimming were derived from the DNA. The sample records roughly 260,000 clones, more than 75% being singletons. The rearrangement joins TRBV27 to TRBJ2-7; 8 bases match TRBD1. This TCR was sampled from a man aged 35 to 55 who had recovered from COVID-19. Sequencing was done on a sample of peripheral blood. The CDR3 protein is CASSSAGGDSYEQYF. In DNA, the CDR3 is TGTGCCAGCAGTTCCGCAGGGGGCGACTCCTACGAGCAGTACTTC.